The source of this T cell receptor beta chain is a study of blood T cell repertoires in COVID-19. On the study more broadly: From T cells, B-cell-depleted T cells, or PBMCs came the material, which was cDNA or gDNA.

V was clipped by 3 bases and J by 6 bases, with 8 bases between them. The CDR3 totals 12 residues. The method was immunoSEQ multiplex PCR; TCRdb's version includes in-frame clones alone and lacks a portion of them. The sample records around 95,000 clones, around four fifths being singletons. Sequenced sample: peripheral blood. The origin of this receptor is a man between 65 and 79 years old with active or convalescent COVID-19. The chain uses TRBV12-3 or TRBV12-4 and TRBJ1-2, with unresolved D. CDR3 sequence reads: CASSFFGDGYTF. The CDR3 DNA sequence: TGTGCCAGCAGTTTTTTCGGGGATGGCTACACCTTC.